One sample yielded the 5 T cell receptor beta chains listed below, sequenced in a study of blood T cells in healthy people across ages. A sample-barcoded 5' primer and a J-beta primer mix were used in a second PCR of roughly 6 to 11 cycles. Via MiXCR, TCRdb re-called the 5' RACE reads, giving one row per CDR3 protein. Of about 830,000 distinct CDR3 sequences listed, around two thirds are singletons. The sample was blood. The receptors derive from a man aged 25-45 years in good health.

V and J are TRBV20-1 and TRBJ2-7; 10 positions agree with TRBD2. The CDR3 totals 17 residues. Looked up from germline, CDR1 is DFQATT and CDR2 is SNEGSKA (reference sequence). V shed 2 bases, J shed 1 base, and the junction held 11 bases outside the gene matches. CDR3 coding DNA: TGCAGTGCTAGACCTTCTCGGACTAGCGGCGTTTCCTACGAGCAGTACTTC. Its translation is CSARPSRTSGVSYEQYF.

V gene TRBV7-3 combines with J gene TRBJ2-5; possibly TRBD1 or TRBD2 for D (5 bases each). The J call may be in error: the DNA end matches TRBJ2-7 better. Per the germline V gene, CDR1 is SGHTA and CDR2 is FQGTGA. The CDR3 is made up of 13 amino acids. The CDR3 sequence: CASSPGRNNEQYF. The CDR3 bases are TGTGCCAGCAGCCCGGGACGGAATAACGAGCAGTACTTC.

The chain couples TRBV15 to TRBJ2-4, with D uncertain. The DNA end is a closer match to TRBJ2-5, so the J assignment may be wrong. CDR3 size: 13 residues. Per the germline V gene, CDR1 is LNHNV and CDR2 is YYDKDF (reference sequence). CDR3 amino acids: CATSSYGQETQYF. For the CDR3, the DNA is TGTGCCACCAGCAGTTACGGGCAGGAGACCCAGTACTTC.

CDR3 sequence (DNA): TGTGCCAGCAGCCCCTTTGGAGGGGGGTCCTACAATGAGCAGTTCTTC. This translates into CASSPFGGGSYNEQFF. This chain connects TRBV7-9 to TRBJ2-1; D could derive from TRBD1 or TRBD2 (6 bases each). The CDR3 runs to 16 residues. The V and J ends lost 5 bases and 1 base respectively, with 15 bases between them. Germline V lookup: CDR1 SEHNR, CDR2 FQNEAQ (reference sequence).

The V and J genes are TRBV10-3 and TRBJ2-4; tentative D call: TRBD2 (6 bases). Judging by the DNA end, TRBJ2-7 fits better; the J call may be wrong. The CDR3 totals 14 residues. The germline V gene has CDR1 ENHRY and CDR2 SYGVKD. CDR3 sequence (DNA): TGTGCCATCAGTGCTGAACTAGCCTCCTACGAGCAGTACTTC. It is translated as CAISAELASYEQYF.